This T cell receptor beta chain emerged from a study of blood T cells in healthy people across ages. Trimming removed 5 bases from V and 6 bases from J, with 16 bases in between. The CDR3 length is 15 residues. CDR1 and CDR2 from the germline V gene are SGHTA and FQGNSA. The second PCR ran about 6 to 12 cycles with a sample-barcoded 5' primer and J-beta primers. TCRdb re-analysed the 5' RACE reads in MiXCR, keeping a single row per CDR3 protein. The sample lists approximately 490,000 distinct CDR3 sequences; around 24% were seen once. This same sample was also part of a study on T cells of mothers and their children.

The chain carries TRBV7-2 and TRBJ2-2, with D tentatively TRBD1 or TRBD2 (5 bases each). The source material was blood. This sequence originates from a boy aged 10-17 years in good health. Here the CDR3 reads CASSLTRDPPGELFF. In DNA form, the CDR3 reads TGTGCCAGCAGCCTTACCCGGGACCCGCCCGGGGAGCTGTTTTTT.